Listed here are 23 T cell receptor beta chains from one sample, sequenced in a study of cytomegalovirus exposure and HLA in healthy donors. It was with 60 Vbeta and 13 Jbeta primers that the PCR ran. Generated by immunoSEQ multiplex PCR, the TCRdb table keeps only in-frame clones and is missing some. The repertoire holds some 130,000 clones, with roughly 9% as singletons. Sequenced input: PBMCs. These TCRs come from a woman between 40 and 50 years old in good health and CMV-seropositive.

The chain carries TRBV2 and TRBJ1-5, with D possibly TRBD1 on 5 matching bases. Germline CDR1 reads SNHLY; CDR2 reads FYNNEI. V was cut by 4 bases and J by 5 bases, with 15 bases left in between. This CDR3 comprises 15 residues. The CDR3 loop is CASSVGAVAYQPQHF. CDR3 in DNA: TGTGCCAGCAGTGTAGGGGCTGTGGCCTATCAGCCCCAGCATTTT.

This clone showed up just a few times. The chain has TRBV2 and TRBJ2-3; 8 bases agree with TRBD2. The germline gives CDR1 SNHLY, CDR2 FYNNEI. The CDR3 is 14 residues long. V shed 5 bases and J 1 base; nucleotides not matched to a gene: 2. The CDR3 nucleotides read TGTGCCAGCAGTCGGGGGGGAGGCACAGATACGCAGTATTTT. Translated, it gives CASSRGGGTDTQYF.

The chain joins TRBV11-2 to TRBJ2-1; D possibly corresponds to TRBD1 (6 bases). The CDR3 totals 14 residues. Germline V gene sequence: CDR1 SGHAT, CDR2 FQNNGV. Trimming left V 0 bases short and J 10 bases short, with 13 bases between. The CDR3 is CASSLEQGIWEQFF. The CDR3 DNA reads TGTGCCAGCAGCTTAGAACAGGGAATATGGGAGCAGTTCTTC.

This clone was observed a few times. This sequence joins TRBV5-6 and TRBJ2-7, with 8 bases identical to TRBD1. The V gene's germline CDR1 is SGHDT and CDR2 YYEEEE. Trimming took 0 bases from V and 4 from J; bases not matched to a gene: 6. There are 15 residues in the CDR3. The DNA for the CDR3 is TGTGCCAGCAGCTTGGAGGCAGGGGGCGGGTACGAGCAGTACTTC. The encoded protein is CASSLEAGGGYEQYF.

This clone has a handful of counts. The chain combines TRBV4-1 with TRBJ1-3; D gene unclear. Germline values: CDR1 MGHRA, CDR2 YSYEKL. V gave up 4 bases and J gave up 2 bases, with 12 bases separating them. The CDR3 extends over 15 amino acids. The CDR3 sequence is CASSLSEGPGNTIYF. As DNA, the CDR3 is TGCGCCAGCAGCCTCTCCGAGGGCCCTGGAAACACCATATATTTT.

CDR3 in amino acids: CASSRRTGVDTEAFF. CDR3 DNA: TGTGCCAGCAGTCGGAGGACAGGGGTCGACACTGAAGCTTTCTTT. The genes are TRBV6-5 and TRBJ1-1; TRBD1 matches at 9 bases. The germline CDR1 and CDR2 sequences are MNHEY and SVGAGI. V lost 5 bases and J lost 3; bases outside the gene matches: 7. The CDR3 has 15 residues.

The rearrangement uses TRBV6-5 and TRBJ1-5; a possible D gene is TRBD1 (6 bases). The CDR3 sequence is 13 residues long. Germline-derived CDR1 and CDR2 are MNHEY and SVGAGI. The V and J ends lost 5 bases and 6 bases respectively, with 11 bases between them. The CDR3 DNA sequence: TGTGCCAGCAGTCAACAGGGCGGTCAGCCCCAGCATTTT. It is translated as CASSQQGGQPQHF.

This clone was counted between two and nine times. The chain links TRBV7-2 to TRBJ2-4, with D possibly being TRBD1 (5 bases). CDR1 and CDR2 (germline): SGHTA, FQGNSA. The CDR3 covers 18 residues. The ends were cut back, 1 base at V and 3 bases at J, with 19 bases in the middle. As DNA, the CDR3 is TGTGCCAGCAGCTTAGAAAGCATGGGCAGGGCCGACAAAAACATTCAGTACTTC. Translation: CASSLESMGRADKNIQYF.

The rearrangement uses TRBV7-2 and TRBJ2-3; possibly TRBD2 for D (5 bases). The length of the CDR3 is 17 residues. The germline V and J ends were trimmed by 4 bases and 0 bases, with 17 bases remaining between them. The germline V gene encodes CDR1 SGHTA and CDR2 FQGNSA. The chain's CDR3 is CASSSNVRTGSTDTQYF. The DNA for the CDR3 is TGTGCCAGCAGCTCCAACGTTCGGACTGGGAGCACAGATACGCAGTATTTT.

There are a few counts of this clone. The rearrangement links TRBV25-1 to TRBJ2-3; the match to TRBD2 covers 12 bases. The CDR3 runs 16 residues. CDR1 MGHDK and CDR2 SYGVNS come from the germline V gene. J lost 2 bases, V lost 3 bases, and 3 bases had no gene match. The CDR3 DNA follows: TGTGCCAGCAGTGAGGGGACTAGCGGGTACACAGATACGCAGTATTTT. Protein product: CASSEGTSGYTDTQYF.

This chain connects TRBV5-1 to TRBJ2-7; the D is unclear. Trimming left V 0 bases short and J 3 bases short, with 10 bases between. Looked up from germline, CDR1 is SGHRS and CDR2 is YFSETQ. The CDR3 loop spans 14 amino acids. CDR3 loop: CASSLAQVGYEQYF. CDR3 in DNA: TGCGCCAGCAGCTTGGCCCAGGTTGGCTACGAGCAGTACTTC.

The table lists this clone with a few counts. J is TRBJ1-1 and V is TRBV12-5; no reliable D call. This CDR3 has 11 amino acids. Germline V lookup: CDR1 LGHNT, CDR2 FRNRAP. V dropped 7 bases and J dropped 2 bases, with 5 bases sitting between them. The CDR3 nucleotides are TGTGCTAGTGCCTTTAACACTGAAGCTTTCTTT. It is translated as CASAFNTEAFF.

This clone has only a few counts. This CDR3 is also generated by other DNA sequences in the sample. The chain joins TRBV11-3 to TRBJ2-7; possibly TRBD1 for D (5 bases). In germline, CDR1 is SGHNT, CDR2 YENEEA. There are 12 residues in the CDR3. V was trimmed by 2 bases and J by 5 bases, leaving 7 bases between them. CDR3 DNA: TGTGCCAGCAGCTTAAGGGGCCACGAGCAGTACTTC. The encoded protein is CASSLRGHEQYF.

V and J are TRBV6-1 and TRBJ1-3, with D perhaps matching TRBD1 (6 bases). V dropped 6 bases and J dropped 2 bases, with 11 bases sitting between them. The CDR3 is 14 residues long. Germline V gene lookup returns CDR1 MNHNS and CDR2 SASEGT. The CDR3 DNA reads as TGTGCCAGCAGCGGACAGCAAACTGGAAACACCATATATTTT. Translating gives CASSGQQTGNTIYF.

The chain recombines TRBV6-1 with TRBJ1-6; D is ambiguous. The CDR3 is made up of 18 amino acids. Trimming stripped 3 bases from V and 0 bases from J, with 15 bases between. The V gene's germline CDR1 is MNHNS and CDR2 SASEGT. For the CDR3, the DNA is TGTGCCAGCAGTGAGGCTGTAGGAGGGAGCTCCTATAATTCACCCCTCCACTTT. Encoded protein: CASSEAVGGSSYNSPLHF.

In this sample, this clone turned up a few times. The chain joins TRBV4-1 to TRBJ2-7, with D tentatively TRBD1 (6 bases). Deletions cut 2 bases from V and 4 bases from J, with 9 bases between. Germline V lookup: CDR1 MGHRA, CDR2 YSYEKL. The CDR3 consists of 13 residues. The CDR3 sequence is CASSQQTGYEQYF. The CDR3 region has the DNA TGCGCCAGCAGCCAACAAACAGGGTACGAGCAGTACTTC.

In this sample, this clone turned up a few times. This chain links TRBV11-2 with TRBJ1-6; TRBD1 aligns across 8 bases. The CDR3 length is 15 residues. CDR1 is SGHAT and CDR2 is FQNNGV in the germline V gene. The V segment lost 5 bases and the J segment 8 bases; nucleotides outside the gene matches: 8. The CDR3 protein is CASSLGQGSDSPLHF. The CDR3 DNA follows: TGTGCCAGCAGCCTCGGACAGGGTTCGGATTCACCCCTCCACTTT. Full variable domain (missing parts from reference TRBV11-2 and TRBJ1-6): EAGVAQSPRYKIIEKRQSVAFWCNPISGHATLYWYQQILGQGPKLLIQFQNNGVVDDSQLPKDRFSAERLKGVDSTLKIQPAKLEDSAVYLCASSLGQGSDSPLHFGNGTRLTVT.

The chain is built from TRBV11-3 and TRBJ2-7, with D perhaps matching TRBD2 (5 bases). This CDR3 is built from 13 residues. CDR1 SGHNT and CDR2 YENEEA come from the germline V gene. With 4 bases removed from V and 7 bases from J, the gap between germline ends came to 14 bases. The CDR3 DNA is TGTGCCAGCAGCTCCGACGCCCCGGGGGAGCAGTACTTC. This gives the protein CASSSDAPGEQYF.

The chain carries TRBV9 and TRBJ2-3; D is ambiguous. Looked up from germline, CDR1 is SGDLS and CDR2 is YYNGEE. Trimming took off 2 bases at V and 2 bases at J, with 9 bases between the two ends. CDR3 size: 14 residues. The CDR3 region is CASSVVDTTDTQYF. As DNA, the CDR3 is TGTGCCAGCAGCGTCGTAGACACCACAGATACGCAGTATTTT.

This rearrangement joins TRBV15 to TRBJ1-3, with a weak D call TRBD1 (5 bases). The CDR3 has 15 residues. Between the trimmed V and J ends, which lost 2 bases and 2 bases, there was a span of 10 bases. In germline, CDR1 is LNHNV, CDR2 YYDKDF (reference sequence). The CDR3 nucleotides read TGTGCCACCAGCAGACAGGGAGGAGCTGGAAACACCATATATTTT. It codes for CATSRQGGAGNTIYF.

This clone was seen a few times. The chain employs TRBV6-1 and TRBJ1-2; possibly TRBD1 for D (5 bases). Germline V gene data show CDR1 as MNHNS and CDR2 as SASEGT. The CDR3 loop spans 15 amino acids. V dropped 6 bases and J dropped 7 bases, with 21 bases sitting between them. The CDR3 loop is CASSETGTLSGGYTF. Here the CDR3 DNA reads TGTGCCAGCAGCGAGACCGGGACTTTATCAGGTGGCTACACCTTC.

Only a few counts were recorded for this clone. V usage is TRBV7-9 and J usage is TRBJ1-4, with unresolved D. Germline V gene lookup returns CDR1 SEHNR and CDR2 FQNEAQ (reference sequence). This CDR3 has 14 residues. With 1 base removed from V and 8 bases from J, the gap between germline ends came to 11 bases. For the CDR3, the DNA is TGTGCCAGCAGCTTAGTTGCCGGGAACGAAAAACTGTTTTTT. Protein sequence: CASSLVAGNEKLFF.

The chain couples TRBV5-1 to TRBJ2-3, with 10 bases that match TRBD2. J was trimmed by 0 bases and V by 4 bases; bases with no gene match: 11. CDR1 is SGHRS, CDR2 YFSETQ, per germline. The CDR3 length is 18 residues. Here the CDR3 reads CASSSGSGGALSTDTQYF. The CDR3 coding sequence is TGCGCCAGCAGCAGCGGGAGCGGGGGGGCCCTGAGCACAGATACGCAGTATTTT.